The present TCR beta chain was sequenced within a study of early T cells in non-severe SARS-CoV-2 infection. CDR1 is MNHEY and CDR2 is SMNVEV in the germline V gene (reference sequence). Trimming shortened V by 5 bases and J by 4 bases, and 14 bases separated the two germline ends. The CDR3 sequence is 15 residues long. Individual cDNA molecules received unique molecular identifiers. MiXCR, run by TCRdb on the 5' RACE reads, gives a single entry per CDR3 protein. The sample yields over 55,000 distinct CDR3 sequences, more than 9% seen once. What was sequenced was whole blood. The rearrangement links TRBV27 to TRBJ2-2, with D possibly being TRBD2 (5 bases). This clonotype originated in an adult who was a healthcare worker with PCR-confirmed SARS-CoV-2 infection or an uninfected control (not recorded which). CDR3 DNA sequence: TGTGCCAGCAGTCCTTTCCGTGGGAGCACCGGGGAGCTGTTTTTT. It yields the protein CASSPFRGSTGELFF.